This T cell receptor (beta chain) was identified during a study of blood T cell repertoires in COVID-19. Study details: The United States, Italy and Spain supplied acute and convalescent COVID-19 samples. Sources were T cells, B-cell-depleted T cells, or PBMCs; the material itself was cDNA or gDNA.

Produced via immunoSEQ multiplex PCR; TCRdb's table is partial and in-frame only. This sample carries about 25,000 clones, 89% of them seen once, and the ten largest clones take approximately 20%. Sequencing was performed on peripheral blood. This sequence was found in a human donor in a cohort sampled during active COVID-19.

The CDR3 DNA reads as TGTGCCAGCAGCCAAGGGGTCAGGACAGGGTCCGAGCAGTACTTC. Translated: CASSQGVRTGSEQYF. The rearrangement uses TRBV4-2 and TRBJ2-7; 8 positions match TRBD1. This CDR3 spans 15 amino acids. Germline V gene sequence: CDR1 LGHNA, CDR2 YNFKEQ. The J segment lost 6 bases and the V segment lost 1 base, leaving 8 bases of the junction unmatched.